This TCR beta chain is from a study of identifying expanded T cells in peripheral blood. The CDR3 spans 14 residues. CDR1 MNHNY and CDR2 SVGAGI come from the germline V gene (reference sequence). The junction had 6 bases not matched to a gene; V was cut back by 6 bases and J by 4 bases. Collection occurred without any documented infections or immune events in donors. Findings and limits, study-wide: Across healthy donors, higher total template counts meant significantly greater roughly two-week count variance. Over about two and four weeks, about 15 and 19 clones changed, versus 1.2 between replicates.

Using immunoSEQ multiplex PCR, the repertoire was profiled, and TCRdb retains in-frame clones only, with some absent. The profile shows around 100,000 clones, 88% of them singletons. For this clone: Its antigen is undetermined.

The sequence was collected from a person aged 18 to 75 in good health. Sequencing was carried out using blood. The genes are TRBV6-6 and TRBJ2-7; the match to TRBD1 covers 10 bases. In DNA, the CDR3 is TGTGCCAGCAGCACCGGGACAGGGGCTTACGAGCAGTACTTC. This gives the protein CASSTGTGAYEQYF.